The clone carrying this TCR beta chain was observed a few times. The antigen remains undetermined. The germline V and J ends were trimmed by 3 bases and 8 bases, with 16 bases remaining between them. The CDR3 is 14 amino acids. Per germline, CDR1 LGHDT and CDR2 YNNKEL (reference sequence). Indicated time point: newly diagnosed GD, antithyroid drugs for less than 3 months. Extracted PBMC RNA gave rise to the TCR library. Collection of peripheral blood (about 10 milliliters) was done using EDTA tubes. The sample is drawn from a study of regulatory T cells in long-lasting Graves disease. General study points: Researchers reported studying only peripheral blood, not thyroid tissue.

Arm-PCR of CDR3 regions and iRepertoire HTBI primers were the basis on which TCR beta libraries were built. TCRdb itself ran the multiplex PCR reads through MiXCR, one entry per CDR3 protein. Here the sample spans 500,000 or so distinct CDR3 sequences, 12% to 15% being singletons. This sample also belongs to another study, concerning T cells in Graves' hyperthyroidism and ophthalmopathy. That source notes: HTBI primers were used for first-round RT-PCR of the TCR CDR3.

The receptor's source is a woman aged 50 to 60 with Graves disease. The sample here was peripheral blood mononuclear cells (PBMCs), taken at new diagnosis, from a patient treated with antithyroid drugs. The rearrangement joins TRBV3-1 to TRBJ1-2; no clear D. The CDR3 DNA is TGTGCCAGCAGCCATCCTGGATCGATGGACGGCTACACCTTC. Translation: CASSHPGSMDGYTF.